This TCR beta chain was sequenced for a study of blood T cell repertoires in COVID-19. Study summary: Samples of COVID-19 (acute and convalescent) were obtained from the United States, Italy and Spain.

This clone occurred once. Profiled with immunoSEQ multiplex PCR; TCRdb holds only in-frame clones, not every one. This table has tens of thousands of clones, around 89% appearing once. Sequenced: peripheral blood. The source of this sequence is a man in his fifties or sixties with acute or convalescent COVID-19.

This CDR3 is CASSTRNRNNEQFF. The CDR3 DNA is TGTGCCAGCAGCACCCGGAACAGGAACAATGAGCAGTTCTTC. This chain connects TRBV7-2 to TRBJ2-1, with D maybe TRBD1 (5 bases). Germline V lookup: CDR1 SGHTA, CDR2 FQGNSA. The CDR3 consists of 14 residues. Trimming removed 5 bases from V and 5 bases from J, with 13 bases in between.